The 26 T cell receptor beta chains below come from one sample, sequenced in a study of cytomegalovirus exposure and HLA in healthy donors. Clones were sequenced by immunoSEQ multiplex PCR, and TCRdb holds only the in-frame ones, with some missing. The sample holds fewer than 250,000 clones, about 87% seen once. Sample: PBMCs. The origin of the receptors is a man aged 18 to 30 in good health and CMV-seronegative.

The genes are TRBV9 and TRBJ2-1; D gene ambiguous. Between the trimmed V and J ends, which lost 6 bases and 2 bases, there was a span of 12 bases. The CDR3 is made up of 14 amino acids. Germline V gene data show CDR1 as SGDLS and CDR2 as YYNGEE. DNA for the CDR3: TGTGCCAGCATGCACTCAAGTACCTACAATGAGCAGTTCTTC. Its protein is CASMHSSTYNEQFF.

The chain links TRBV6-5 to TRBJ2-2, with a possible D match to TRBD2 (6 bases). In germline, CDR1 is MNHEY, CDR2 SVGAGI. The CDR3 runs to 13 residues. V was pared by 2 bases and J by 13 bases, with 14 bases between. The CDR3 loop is CASSYPGTSALFF. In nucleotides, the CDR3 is TGTGCCAGCAGTTACCCTGGGACTTCCGCGCTGTTTTTT.

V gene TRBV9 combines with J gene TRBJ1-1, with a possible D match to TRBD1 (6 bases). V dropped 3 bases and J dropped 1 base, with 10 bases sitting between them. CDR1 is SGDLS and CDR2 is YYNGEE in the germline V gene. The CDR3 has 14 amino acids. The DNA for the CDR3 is TGTGCCAGCAGCGCTGACAGGTCGAACACTGAAGCTTTCTTT. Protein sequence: CASSADRSNTEAFF.

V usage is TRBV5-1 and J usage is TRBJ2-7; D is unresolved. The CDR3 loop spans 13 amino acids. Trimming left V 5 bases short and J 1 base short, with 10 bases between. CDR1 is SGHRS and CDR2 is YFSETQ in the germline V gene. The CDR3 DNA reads TGCGCCAGCAGAGATCCGGGTTCCTACGAGCAGTACTTC. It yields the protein CASRDPGSYEQYF.

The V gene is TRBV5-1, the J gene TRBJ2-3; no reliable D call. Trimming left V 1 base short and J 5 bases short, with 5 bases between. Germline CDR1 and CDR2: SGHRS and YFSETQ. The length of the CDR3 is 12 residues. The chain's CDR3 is CASSLYVDTQYF. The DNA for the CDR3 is TGCGCCAGCAGCTTGTATGTAGATACGCAGTATTTT.

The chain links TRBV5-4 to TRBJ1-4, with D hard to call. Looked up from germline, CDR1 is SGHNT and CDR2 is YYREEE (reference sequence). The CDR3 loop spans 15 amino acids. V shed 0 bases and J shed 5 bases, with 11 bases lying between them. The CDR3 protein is CASSLGKGGNEKLFF. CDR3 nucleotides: TGTGCCAGCAGCTTGGGGAAAGGAGGGAATGAAAAACTGTTTTTT.

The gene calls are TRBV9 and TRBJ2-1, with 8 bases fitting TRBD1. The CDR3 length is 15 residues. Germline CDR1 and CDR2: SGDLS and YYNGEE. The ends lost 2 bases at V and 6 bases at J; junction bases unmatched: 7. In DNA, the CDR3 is TGTGCCAGCAGCGTGGTTTCGGACAGGGTCAATGAGCAGTTCTTC. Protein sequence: CASSVVSDRVNEQFF.

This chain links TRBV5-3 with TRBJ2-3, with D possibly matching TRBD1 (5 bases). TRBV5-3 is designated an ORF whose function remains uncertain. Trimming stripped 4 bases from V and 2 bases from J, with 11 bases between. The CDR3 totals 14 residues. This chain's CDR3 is CARSPRRVTDTQYF. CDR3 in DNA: TGTGCCAGAAGCCCCCGCAGGGTCACAGATACGCAGTATTTT.

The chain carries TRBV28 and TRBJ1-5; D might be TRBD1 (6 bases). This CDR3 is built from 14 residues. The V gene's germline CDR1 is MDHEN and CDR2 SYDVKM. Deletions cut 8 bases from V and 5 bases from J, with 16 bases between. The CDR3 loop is CASRKTGTYQPQHF. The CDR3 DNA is TGTGCCAGCCGAAAGACAGGTACCTATCAGCCCCAGCATTTT.

CDR3 amino acids: CAWGQGGRSPLHF. The CDR3 DNA sequence: TGTGCCTGGGGACAGGGAGGAAGATCACCCCTCCACTTT. The chain employs TRBV30 and TRBJ1-6; TRBD1 matches 8 bases. The germline V gene has CDR1 GTSNPN and CDR2 SVGIG (reference sequence). The CDR3 extends over 13 amino acids. Trimming at V came to 5 bases and at J to 10 bases, leaving 7 bases not matched to a gene.

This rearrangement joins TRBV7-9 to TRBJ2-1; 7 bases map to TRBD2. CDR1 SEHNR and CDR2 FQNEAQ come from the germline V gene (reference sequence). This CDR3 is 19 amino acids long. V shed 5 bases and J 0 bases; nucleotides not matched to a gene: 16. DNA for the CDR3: TGTGCCAGCAGCGTGCGGCCGGGACTAATGGCTGGCTCCTACAATGAGCAGTTCTTC. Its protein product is CASSVRPGLMAGSYNEQFF. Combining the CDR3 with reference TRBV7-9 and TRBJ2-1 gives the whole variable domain DTGVSQNPRHKITKRGQNVTFRCDPISEHNRLYWYRQTLGQGPEFLTYFQNEAQLEKSRLLSDRFSAERPKGSFSTLEIQRTEQGDSAMYLCASSVRPGLMAGSYNEQFFGPGTRLTVL.

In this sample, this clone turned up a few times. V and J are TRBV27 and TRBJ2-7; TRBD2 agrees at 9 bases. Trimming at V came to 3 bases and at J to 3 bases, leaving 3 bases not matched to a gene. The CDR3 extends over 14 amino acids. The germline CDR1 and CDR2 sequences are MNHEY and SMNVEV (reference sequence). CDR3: CASSFSGGRYEQYF. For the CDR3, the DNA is TGTGCCAGCAGTTTCAGCGGGGGGCGCTACGAGCAGTACTTC.

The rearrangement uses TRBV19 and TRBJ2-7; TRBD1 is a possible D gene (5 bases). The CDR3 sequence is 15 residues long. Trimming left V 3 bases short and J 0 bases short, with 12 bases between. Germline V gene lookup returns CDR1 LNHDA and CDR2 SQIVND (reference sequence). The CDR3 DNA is TGTGCCAGTAGTATGGTCCAGGGTTACTCCTACGAGCAGTACTTC. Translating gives CASSMVQGYSYEQYF. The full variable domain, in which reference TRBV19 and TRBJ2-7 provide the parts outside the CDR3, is DGGITQSPKYLFRKEGQNVTLSCEQNLNHDAMYWYRQDPGQGLRLIYYSQIVNDFQKGDIAEGYSVSREKKESFPLTVTSAQKNPTAFYLCASSMVQGYSYEQYFGPGTRLTVT.

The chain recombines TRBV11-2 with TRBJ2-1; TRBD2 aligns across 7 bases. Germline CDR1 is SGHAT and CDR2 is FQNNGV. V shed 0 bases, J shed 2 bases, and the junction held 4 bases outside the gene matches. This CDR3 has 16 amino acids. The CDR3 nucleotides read TGTGCCAGCAGCTTAGAGGTGGGAGGGACCTACAATGAGCAGTTCTTC. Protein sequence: CASSLEVGGTYNEQFF.

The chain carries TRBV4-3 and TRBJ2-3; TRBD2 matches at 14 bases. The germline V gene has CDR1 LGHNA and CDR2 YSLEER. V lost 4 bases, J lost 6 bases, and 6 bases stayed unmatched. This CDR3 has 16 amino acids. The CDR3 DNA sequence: TGCGCCAGCAGCCCAAGGACTAGCGGGGGGTCGGATACGCAGTATTTT. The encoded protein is CASSPRTSGGSDTQYF.

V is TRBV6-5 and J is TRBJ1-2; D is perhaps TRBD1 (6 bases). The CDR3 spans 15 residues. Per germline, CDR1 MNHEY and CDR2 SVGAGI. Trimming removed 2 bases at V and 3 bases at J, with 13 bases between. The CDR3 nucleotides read TGTGCCAGCAGTTACAAGTCCTCAGGGGACTATGGCTACACCTTC. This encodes CASSYKSSGDYGYTF.

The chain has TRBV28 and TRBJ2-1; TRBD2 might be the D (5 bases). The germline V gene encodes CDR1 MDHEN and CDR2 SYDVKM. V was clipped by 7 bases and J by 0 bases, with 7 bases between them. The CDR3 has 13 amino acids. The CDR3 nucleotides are TGTGCCAGCATAGCGCTCTCCTACAATGAGCAGTTCTTC. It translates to CASIALSYNEQFF.

DNA for the CDR3: TGTGCCAGCACCAAGTCCGGGACAGGGAATGAAAAACTGTTTTTT. This gives the protein CASTKSGTGNEKLFF. This chain links TRBV7-2 with TRBJ1-4, with 9 nucleotides matching TRBD1. V dropped 7 bases and J dropped 5; count of bases not matched to a gene: 8. The CDR3 is 15 residues long. CDR1 is SGHTA and CDR2 is FQGNSA in the germline V gene.

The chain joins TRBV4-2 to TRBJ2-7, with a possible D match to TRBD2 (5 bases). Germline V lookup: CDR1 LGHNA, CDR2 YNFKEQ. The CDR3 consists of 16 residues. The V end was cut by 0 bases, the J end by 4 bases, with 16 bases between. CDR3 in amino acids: CASSQDVTGSPYEQYF. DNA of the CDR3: TGTGCCAGCAGCCAAGATGTGACGGGGTCGCCTTACGAGCAGTACTTC.

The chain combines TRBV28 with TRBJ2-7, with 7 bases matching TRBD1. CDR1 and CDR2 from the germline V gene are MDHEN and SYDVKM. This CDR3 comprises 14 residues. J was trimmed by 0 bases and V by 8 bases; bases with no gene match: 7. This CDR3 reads CASYGTVSSYEQYF. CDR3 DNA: TGTGCCAGCTACGGGACAGTGAGCTCCTACGAGCAGTACTTC.

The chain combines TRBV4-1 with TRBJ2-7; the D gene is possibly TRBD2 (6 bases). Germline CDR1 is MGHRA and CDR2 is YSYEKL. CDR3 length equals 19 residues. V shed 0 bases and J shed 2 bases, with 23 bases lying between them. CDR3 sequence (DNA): TGCGCCAGCAGCCAAGATAGTGGAACTAGCACGGATCATCCCTACGAGCAGTACTTC. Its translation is CASSQDSGTSTDHPYEQYF.

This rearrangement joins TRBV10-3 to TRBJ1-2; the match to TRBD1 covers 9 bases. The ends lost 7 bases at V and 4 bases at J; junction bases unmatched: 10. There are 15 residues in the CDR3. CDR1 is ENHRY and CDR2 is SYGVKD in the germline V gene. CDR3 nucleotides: TGTGCCATCACGGCGGGAATGACAGGGGGCTATGGCTACACCTTC. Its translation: CAITAGMTGGYGYTF.

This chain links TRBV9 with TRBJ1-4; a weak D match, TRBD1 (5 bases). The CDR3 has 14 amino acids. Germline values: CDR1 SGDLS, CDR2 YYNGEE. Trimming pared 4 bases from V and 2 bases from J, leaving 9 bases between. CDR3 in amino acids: CASSYRQTNEKLFF. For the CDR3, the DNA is TGTGCCAGCAGCTACCGACAGACTAATGAAAAACTGTTTTTT.

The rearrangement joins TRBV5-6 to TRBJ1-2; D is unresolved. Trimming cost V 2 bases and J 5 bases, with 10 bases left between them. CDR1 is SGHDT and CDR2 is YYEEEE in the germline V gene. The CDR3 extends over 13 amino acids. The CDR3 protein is CASSLRGTYGYTF. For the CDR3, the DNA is TGTGCCAGCAGCTTACGAGGAACGTATGGCTACACCTTC.

CDR3 in amino acids: CASSFSLGTGGIEQYF. CDR3 sequence (DNA): TGTGCCAGCAGCTTCTCGTTGGGGACAGGAGGGATCGAGCAGTACTTC. V gene TRBV7-9 combines with J gene TRBJ2-7, with 8 bases identical to TRBD1. The trim removed 3 bases at V and 6 bases at J, leaving 13 bases unmatched. CDR3 length equals 16 residues. Germline assignment: CDR1 SEHNR and CDR2 FQNEAQ (reference sequence).

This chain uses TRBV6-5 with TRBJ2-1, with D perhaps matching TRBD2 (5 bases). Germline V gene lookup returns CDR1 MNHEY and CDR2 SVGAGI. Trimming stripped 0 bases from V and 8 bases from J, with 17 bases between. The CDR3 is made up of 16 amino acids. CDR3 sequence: CASSYSVASEVYEQFF. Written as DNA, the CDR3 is TGTGCCAGCAGTTACTCCGTAGCGTCGGAAGTATATGAGCAGTTCTTC.